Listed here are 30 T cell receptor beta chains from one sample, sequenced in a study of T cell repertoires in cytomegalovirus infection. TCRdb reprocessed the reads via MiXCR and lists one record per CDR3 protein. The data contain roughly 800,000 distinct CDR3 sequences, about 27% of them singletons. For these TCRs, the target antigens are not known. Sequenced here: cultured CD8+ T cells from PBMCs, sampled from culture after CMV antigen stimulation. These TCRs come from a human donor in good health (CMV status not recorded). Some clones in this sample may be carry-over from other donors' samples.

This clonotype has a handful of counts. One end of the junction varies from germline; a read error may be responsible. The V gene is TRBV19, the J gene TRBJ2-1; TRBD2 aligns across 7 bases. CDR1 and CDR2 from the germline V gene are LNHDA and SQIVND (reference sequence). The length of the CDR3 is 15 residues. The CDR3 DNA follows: TGTGCAAGTAGGGTTACGGGGGGTTCCTACAATGAGCAGTTCTTC. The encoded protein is CASRVTGGSYNEQFF.

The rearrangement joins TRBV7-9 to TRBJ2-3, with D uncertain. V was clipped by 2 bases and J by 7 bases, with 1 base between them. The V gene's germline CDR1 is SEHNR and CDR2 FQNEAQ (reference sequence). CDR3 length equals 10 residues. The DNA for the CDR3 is TGTGCCAGCAGCTTAAATACGCAGTATTTT. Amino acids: CASSLNTQYF.

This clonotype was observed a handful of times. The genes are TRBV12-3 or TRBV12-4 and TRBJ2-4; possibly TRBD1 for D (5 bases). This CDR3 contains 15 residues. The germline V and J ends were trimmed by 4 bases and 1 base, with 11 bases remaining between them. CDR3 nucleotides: TGTGCCAGCAGTTCCAGGGTCTTGGCCAAAAACATTCAGTACTTC. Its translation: CASSSRVLAKNIQYF.

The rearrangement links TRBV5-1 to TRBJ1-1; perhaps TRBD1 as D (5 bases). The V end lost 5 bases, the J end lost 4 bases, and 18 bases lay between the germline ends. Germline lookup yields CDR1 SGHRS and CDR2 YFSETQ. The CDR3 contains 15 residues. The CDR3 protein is CASRGSGGNLTEAFF. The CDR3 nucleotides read TGCGCCAGCAGGGGAAGTGGGGGGAACCTCACTGAAGCTTTCTTT.

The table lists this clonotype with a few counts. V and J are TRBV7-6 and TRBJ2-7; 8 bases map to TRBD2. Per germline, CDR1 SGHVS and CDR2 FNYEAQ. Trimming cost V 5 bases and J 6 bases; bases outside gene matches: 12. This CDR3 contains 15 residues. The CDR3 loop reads CASSLLGGGRVEQYV. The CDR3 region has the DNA TGTGCCAGCAGCCTCCTCGGGGGGGGCAGGGTCGAGCAGTACGTC.

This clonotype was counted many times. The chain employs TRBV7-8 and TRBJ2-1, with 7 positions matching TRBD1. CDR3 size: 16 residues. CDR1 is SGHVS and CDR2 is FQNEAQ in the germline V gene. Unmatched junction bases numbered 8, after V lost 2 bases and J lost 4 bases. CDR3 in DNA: TGTGCCAGCAGCTTATCGACAGGGACCTATTACAATGAGCAGTTCTTC. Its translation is CASSLSTGTYYNEQFF.

CDR3 amino acids: CSVEGGSLGGSGGPDTQYF. CDR3 DNA sequence: TGCAGCGTTGAAGGGGGGTCCCTTGGGGGGAGCGGGGGCCCAGATACGCAGTATTTT. The chain has TRBV29-1 and TRBJ2-3; TRBD2 agrees at 8 bases. This CDR3 region has 19 residues. Germline trimming cut 1 base from V and 4 bases from J; bases unmatched to any gene: 19. Per germline, CDR1 SQVTM and CDR2 ANQGSEA.

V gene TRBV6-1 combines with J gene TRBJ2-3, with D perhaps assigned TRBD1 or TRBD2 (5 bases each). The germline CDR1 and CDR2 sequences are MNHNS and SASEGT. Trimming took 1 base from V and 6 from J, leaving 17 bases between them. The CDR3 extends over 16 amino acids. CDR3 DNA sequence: TGTGCCAGCAGTGAAGATGAGGGGCCCGTGGGCGATACGCAGTATTTT. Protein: CASSEDEGPVGDTQYF.

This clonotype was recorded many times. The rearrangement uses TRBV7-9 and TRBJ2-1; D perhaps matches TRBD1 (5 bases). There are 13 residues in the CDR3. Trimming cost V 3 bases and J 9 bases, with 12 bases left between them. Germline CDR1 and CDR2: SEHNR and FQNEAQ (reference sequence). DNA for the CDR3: TGTGCCAGCAGCTTTTTAGGGGTCAGTGAGCAGTTCTTC. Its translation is CASSFLGVSEQFF.

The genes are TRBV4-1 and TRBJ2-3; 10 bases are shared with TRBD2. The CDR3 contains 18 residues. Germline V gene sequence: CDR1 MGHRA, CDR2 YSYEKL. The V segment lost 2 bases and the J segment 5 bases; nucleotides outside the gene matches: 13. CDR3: CASSQHPPAGGPGDTQYF. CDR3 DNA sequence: TGCGCCAGCAGCCAACATCCACCAGCGGGGGGGCCGGGAGATACGCAGTATTTT.

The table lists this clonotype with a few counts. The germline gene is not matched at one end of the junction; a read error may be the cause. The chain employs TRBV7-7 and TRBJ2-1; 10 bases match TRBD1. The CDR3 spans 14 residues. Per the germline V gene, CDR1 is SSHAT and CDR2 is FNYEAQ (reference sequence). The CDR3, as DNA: TGTGCTAGCAGCCCGGACAGGGGGTTGAATGAGCAGTTCTTC. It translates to CASSPDRGLNEQFF.

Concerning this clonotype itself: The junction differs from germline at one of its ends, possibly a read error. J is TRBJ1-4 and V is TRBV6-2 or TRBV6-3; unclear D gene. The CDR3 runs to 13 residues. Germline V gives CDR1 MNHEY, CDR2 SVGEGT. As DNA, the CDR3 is TGTGTCAGCAGCCCCCTCCTGAAGGAAAAACTGTTTTTT. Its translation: CVSSPLLKEKLFF.

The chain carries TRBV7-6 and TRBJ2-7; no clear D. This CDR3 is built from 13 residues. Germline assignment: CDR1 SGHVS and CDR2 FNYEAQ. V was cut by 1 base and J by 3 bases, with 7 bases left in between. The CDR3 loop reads CASSLEVFYEQYF. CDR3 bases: TGTGCCAGCAGCTTAGAGGTCTTCTACGAGCAGTACTTC.

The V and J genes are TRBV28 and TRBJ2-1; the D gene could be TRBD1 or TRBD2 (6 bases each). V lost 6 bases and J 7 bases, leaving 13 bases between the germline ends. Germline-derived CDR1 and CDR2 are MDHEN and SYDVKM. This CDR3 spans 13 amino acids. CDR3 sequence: CASSSRGRNEQFF. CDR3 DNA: TGTGCCAGCAGCTCCCGGGGGCGGAATGAGCAGTTCTTC.

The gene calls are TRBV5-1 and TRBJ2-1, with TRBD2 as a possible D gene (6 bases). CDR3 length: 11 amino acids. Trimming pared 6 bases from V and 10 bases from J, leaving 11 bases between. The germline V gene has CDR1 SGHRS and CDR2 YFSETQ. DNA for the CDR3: TGCGCCAGCACCGATCGGGAGGAGCAGTTCTTC. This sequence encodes CASTDREEQFF.

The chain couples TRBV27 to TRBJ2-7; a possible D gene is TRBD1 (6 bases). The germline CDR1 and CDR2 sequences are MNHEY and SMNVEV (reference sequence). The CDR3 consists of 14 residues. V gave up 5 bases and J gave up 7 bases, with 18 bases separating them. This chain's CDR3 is CASSGGQRSGEQYF. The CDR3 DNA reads TGTGCCAGCAGTGGGGGCCAGAGGTCGGGTGAGCAGTACTTC.

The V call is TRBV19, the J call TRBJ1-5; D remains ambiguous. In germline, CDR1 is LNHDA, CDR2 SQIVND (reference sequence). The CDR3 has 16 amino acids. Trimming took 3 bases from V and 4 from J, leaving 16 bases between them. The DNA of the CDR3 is TGTGCCAGTAGTATCGAGGGCTGGGAGGAAAATCAGCCCCAGCATTTT. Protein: CASSIEGWEENQPQHF.

This CDR3 reads CASSPLDRNYGYTF. The CDR3 DNA follows: TGTGCCAGCAGCCCGTTGGACAGAAACTATGGCTACACCTTC. V gene TRBV7-9 combines with J gene TRBJ1-2, with a tentative D call TRBD1 (6 bases). V was shortened by 5 bases and J by 2 bases, with 12 bases between the two germline ends. This CDR3 region has 14 residues. In germline, CDR1 is SEHNR, CDR2 FQNEAQ (reference sequence).

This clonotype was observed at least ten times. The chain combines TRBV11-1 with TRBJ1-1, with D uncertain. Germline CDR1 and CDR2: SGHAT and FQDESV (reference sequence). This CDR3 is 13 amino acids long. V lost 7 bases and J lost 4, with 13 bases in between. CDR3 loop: CASNPFLGTEAFF. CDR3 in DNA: TGTGCCAGCAACCCCTTTTTGGGCACTGAAGCTTTCTTT.

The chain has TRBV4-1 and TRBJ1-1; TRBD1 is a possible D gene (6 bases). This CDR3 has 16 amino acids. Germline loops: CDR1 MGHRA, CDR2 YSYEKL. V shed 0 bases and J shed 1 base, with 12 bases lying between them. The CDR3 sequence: CASSQDSGQPNTEAFF. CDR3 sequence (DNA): TGCGCCAGCAGCCAAGATAGCGGACAGCCGAACACTGAAGCTTTCTTT.

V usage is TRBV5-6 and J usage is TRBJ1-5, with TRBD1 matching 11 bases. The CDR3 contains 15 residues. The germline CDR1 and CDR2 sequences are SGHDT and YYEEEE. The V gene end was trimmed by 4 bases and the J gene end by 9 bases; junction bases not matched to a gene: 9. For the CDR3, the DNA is TGTGCCAGCAGCCCTGGACAGGGGGCCGGTTTGCCCCAGCATTTT. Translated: CASSPGQGAGLPQHF. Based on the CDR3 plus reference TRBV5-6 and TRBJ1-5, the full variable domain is DAGVTQSPTHLIKTRGQQVTLRCSPKSGHDTVSWYQQALGQGPQFIFQYYEEEERQRGNFPDRFSGHQFPNYSSELNVNALLLGDSALYLCASSPGQGAGLPQHFGDGTRLSIL.

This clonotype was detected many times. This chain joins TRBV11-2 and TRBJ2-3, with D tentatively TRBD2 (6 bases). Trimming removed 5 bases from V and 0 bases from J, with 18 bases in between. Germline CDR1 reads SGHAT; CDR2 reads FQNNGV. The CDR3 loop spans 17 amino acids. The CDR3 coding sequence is TGTGCCAGCAGCCCTAGACGGGACTCCCAAAGCACAGATACGCAGTATTTT. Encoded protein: CASSPRRDSQSTDTQYF. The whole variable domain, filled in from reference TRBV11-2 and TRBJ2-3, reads EAGVAQSPRYKIIEKRQSVAFWCNPISGHATLYWYQQILGQGPKLLIQFQNNGVVDDSQLPKDRFSAERLKGVDSTLKIQPAKLEDSAVYLCASSPRRDSQSTDTQYFGPGTRLTVL.

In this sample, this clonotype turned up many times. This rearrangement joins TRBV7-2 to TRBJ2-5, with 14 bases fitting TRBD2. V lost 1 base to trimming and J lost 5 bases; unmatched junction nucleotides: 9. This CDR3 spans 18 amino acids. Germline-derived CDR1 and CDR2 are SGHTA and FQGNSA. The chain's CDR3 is CASSLGTSGGTTLETQYF. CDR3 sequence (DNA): TGTGCCAGCAGCTTAGGGACTAGCGGGGGGACGACTTTGGAGACCCAGTACTTC.

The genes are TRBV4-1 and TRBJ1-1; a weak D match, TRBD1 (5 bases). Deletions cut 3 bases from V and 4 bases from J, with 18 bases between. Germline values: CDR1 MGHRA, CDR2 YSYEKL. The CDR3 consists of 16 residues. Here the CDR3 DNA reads TGCGCCAGCAGCCACCCGAATGATGGGGGAGGCACTGAAGCTTTCTTT. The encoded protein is CASSHPNDGGGTEAFF.

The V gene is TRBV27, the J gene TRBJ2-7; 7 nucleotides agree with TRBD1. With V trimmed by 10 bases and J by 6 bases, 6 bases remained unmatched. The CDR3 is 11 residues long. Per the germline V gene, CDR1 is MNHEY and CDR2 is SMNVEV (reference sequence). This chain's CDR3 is CATRQGPEQYF. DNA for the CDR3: TGTGCCACCAGACAGGGACCCGAGCAGTACTTC.

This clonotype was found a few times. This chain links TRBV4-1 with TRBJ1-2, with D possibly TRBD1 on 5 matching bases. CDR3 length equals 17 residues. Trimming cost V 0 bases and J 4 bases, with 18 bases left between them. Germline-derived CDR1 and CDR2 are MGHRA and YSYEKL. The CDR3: CASSQDDPFGGSYGYTF. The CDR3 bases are TGCGCCAGCAGCCAAGACGACCCTTTTGGGGGGAGCTATGGCTACACCTTC.

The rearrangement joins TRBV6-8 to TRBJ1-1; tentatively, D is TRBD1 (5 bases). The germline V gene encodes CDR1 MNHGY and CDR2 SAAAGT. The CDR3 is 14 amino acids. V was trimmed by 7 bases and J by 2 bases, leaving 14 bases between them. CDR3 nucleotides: TGTGCCAGCATGCATAGGGGATTTAACACTGAAGCTTTCTTT. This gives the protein CASMHRGFNTEAFF.

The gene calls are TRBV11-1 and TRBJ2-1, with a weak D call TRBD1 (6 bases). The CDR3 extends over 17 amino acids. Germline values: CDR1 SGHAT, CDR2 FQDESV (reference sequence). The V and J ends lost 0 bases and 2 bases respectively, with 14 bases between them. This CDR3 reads CASSLALQGPAYNEQFF. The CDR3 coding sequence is TGTGCCAGCAGCTTAGCGCTGCAGGGGCCTGCCTACAATGAGCAGTTCTTC.

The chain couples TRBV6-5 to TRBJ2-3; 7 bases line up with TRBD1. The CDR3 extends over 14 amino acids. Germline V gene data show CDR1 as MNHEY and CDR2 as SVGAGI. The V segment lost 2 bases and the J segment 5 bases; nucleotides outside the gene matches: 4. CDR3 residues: CASSYRGGEDTQYF. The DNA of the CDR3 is TGTGCCAGCAGTTACCGAGGGGGCGAAGATACGCAGTATTTT.

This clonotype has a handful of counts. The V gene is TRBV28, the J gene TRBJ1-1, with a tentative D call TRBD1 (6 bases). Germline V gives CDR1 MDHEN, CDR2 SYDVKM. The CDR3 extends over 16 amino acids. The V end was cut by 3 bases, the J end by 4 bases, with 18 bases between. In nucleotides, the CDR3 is TGTGCCAGCAGTTTCCGTGGGGGGCGCATAGGCACTGAAGCTTTCTTT. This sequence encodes CASSFRGGRIGTEAFF.